The 23 T cell receptor beta chains given below trace back to one sample, sequenced in a study of T cell repertoires in cytomegalovirus infection. These receptors are not linked to any known antigen. TCRdb itself ran the reads through MiXCR, one entry per CDR3 protein. The sample records about 830,000 distinct CDR3 sequences, approximately 32% being singletons. The source material was cultured CD8+ T cells from PBMCs, sampled from culture after CMV antigen stimulation. The receptor source for this set is a human donor in good health (CMV status not recorded). Some clones in this sample may be carry-over from other donors' samples.

This clonotype was detected many times. V and J are TRBV7-8 and TRBJ1-4; D not certain. Germline V gene sequence: CDR1 SGHVS, CDR2 FQNEAQ. This CDR3 is built from 12 residues. Trimming left V 1 base short and J 8 bases short, with 5 bases between. The CDR3, as DNA: TGTGCCAGCAGCTTAGAACGAGAAAAACTGTTTTTT. Translating gives CASSLEREKLFF.

This chain joins TRBV4-1 and TRBJ1-1; D unclear. Trimming cost V 3 bases and J 0 bases, with 11 bases left between them. The germline V gene has CDR1 MGHRA and CDR2 YSYEKL. This CDR3 contains 15 residues. The CDR3 DNA reads TGCGCCAGCAGCCAGGCGGACGGAGTGAACACTGAAGCTTTCTTT. It encodes CASSQADGVNTEAFF.

The chain has TRBV6-6 and TRBJ2-7, with D possibly TRBD2 on 6 matching bases. Trimming shortened V by 6 bases and J by 9 bases, and 18 bases separated the two germline ends. The length of the CDR3 is 13 residues. CDR1 is MNHNY and CDR2 is SVGAGI in the germline V gene (reference sequence). CDR3 amino acids: CASSYGTQTGQYV. The DNA for the CDR3 is TGTGCCAGCAGCTACGGGACTCAAACGGGGCAGTACGTC.

Details on this clonotype: One end of the junction is discordant with germline, which a read error may explain. The chain employs TRBV6-1 and TRBJ1-1; 7 bases fit TRBD1. This CDR3 comprises 12 residues. Germline CDR1 MNHNS, CDR2 SASEGT. The CDR3 is CANSAGQHEAFF. The CDR3 DNA follows: TGTGCCAACAGTGCGGGACAGCATGAAGCTTTCTTT.

The gene calls are TRBV6-2 or TRBV6-3 and TRBJ2-1; D is unclear. V dropped 6 bases and J dropped 3 bases, with 6 bases sitting between them. From germline, CDR1 is MNHEY and CDR2 SVGEGT. This CDR3 has 12 amino acids. The CDR3 nucleotides read TGTGCCAGCAGGGTATTCTACAATGAGCAGTTCTTC. Translating it yields CASRVFYNEQFF.

This clonotype was detected only a few times. The gene calls are TRBV7-6 and TRBJ2-7, with TRBD1 as a possible D gene (6 bases). Germline assignment: CDR1 SGHVS and CDR2 FNYEAQ. CDR3 length: 14 residues. V lost 1 base, J lost 1 base, and 8 bases lay in between. The CDR3 sequence: CASSLGDTSYEQYF. The DNA for the CDR3 is TGTGCCAGCAGCTTAGGGGACACTTCCTACGAGCAGTACTTC.

This clonotype was counted between two and nine times. The rearrangement uses TRBV6-5 and TRBJ1-2, with D possibly TRBD1 on 6 matching bases. The ends were cut back, 0 bases at V and 4 bases at J, with 6 bases in the middle. The length of the CDR3 is 13 residues. Germline assignment: CDR1 MNHEY and CDR2 SVGAGI. CDR3 coding DNA: TGTGCCAGCAGTTACTCGGGGGCCTATGGCTACACCTTC. Protein sequence: CASSYSGAYGYTF.

The V call is TRBV25-1, the J call TRBJ2-1; a possible D gene is TRBD1 (6 bases). The CDR3 extends over 15 amino acids. Germline loops: CDR1 MGHDK, CDR2 SYGVNS. Trimming left V 4 bases short and J 5 bases short, with 15 bases between. CDR3 sequence reads: CASSVRQERDNEQFF. In DNA form, the CDR3 reads TGTGCCAGCAGTGTCCGACAGGAGAGAGACAATGAGCAGTTCTTC.

The chain joins TRBV19 to TRBJ2-3, with D maybe TRBD2 (5 bases). Germline CDR1 and CDR2: LNHDA and SQIVND (reference sequence). V was trimmed by 5 bases and J by 5 bases, leaving 14 bases between them. The length of the CDR3 is 14 residues. The chain's CDR3 is CASSPSGSGDTQYF. The CDR3 coding sequence is TGTGCCAGTAGTCCGTCGGGATCCGGAGATACGCAGTATTTT. The full variable domain, rest sourced from reference TRBV19 and TRBJ2-3, is DGGITQSPKYLFRKEGQNVTLSCEQNLNHDAMYWYRQDPGQGLRLIYYSQIVNDFQKGDIAEGYSVSREKKESFPLTVTSAQKNPTAFYLCASSPSGSGDTQYFGPGTRLTVL.

CDR3 bases: TGTGCCAGCAGTTACTCGACGGACAGGTACAATGAGCAGTTCTTC. Residues: CASSYSTDRYNEQFF. This chain uses TRBV6-5 with TRBJ2-1; TRBD1 matches at 7 bases. The CDR3 loop spans 15 amino acids. Germline V CDR1 and CDR2: MNHEY, SVGAGI. V was pared by 0 bases and J by 4 bases, with 3 bases of the junction left unmatched.

The chain joins TRBV27 to TRBJ2-1; the D gene is possibly TRBD2 (6 bases). Germline CDR1 is MNHEY and CDR2 is SMNVEV (reference sequence). CDR3 length: 13 residues. V lost 8 bases and J lost 7, with 15 bases in between. The DNA for the CDR3 is TGTGCCAGCGAAGCGGGCGGGTCTAATGAGCAGTTCTTC. It is translated as CASEAGGSNEQFF.

This clonotype was seen a handful of times. The rearrangement links TRBV7-9 to TRBJ2-7; 13 nucleotides line up with TRBD2. Looked up from germline, CDR1 is SEHNR and CDR2 is FQNEAQ (reference sequence). The CDR3 has 15 amino acids. V shed 5 bases, J shed 5 bases, and the junction held 6 bases outside the gene matches. The CDR3 DNA is TGTGCCAGCAGCGAGACTAGCGGGGGGCCCAACGAGCAGTACTTC. It encodes CASSETSGGPNEQYF.

This clonotype was recorded at least ten times. V usage is TRBV12-3 or TRBV12-4 and J usage is TRBJ2-2; a possible D gene is TRBD2 (5 bases). This CDR3 is 15 amino acids long. The V end lost 6 bases, the J end lost 3 bases, and 14 bases lay between the germline ends. CDR3 coding DNA: TGTGCCAGCAGCTCCCAGGACTCCTACACCGGGGAGCTGTTTTTT. This gives the protein CASSSQDSYTGELFF.

The chain links TRBV5-1 to TRBJ1-1; D ambiguous. The CDR3 sequence is 12 residues long. Between the trimmed V and J ends, which lost 3 bases and 8 bases, there was a span of 11 bases. Germline V gives CDR1 SGHRS, CDR2 YFSETQ. CDR3 in amino acids: CASSSGHMEAFF. Written as DNA, the CDR3 is TGCGCCAGCAGCTCTGGCCACATGGAAGCTTTCTTT.

This clonotype was seen only a few times. The chain carries TRBV6-1 and TRBJ2-1; maybe TRBD1 (6 bases). Trimming shortened V by 3 bases and J by 5 bases, and 20 bases separated the two germline ends. The CDR3 runs to 17 residues. Looked up from germline, CDR1 is MNHNS and CDR2 is SASEGT. In DNA, the CDR3 is TGTGCCAGCAGTGACCCCTCGACAGGCGTAAGGGACAATGAGCAGTTCTTC. Protein sequence: CASSDPSTGVRDNEQFF.

This clonotype was observed many times. CDR3: CASSFDRAEAFF. The CDR3 region has the DNA TGTGCCAGCAGTTTCGACAGGGCTGAAGCTTTCTTT. This rearrangement joins TRBV6-5 to TRBJ1-1, with 7 positions matching TRBD1. The CDR3 is 12 amino acids. Losses at the gene ends were 4 bases for V and 6 bases for J; bases not matched to a gene: 2. Germline-derived CDR1 and CDR2 are MNHEY and SVGAGI.

V gene TRBV27 combines with J gene TRBJ1-2, with D possibly TRBD1 on 6 matching bases. Germline-derived CDR1 and CDR2 are MNHEY and SMNVEV (reference sequence). This CDR3 has 15 amino acids. V was shortened by 5 bases and J by 4 bases, with 17 bases between the two germline ends. The chain's CDR3 is CASSLRGGAVYGYTF. The CDR3 DNA sequence: TGTGCCAGCAGTCTCCGAGGGGGAGCGGTCTATGGCTACACCTTC.

The chain couples TRBV6-5 to TRBJ2-4; 8 bases match TRBD1. V dropped 5 bases and J dropped 1; count of bases not matched to a gene: 10. There are 17 residues in the CDR3. The V gene's germline CDR1 is MNHEY and CDR2 SVGAGI. CDR3 bases: TGTGCCAGCAGTGCCTGGACAGGGATCAGGGCCAAAAACATTCAGTACTTC. Protein product: CASSAWTGIRAKNIQYF.

The J gene is TRBJ1-1, the V gene TRBV19, with D possibly TRBD1 on 5 matching bases. Trimming took off 2 bases at V and 4 bases at J, with 11 bases between the two ends. Per germline, CDR1 LNHDA and CDR2 SQIVND (reference sequence). The CDR3 runs 14 residues. The CDR3 spells CASSIPGGITEAFF. DNA of the CDR3: TGTGCCAGTAGTATACCTGGGGGGATCACTGAAGCTTTCTTT.

V and J are TRBV27 and TRBJ2-2, with a weak D call TRBD1 (5 bases). Germline assignment: CDR1 MNHEY and CDR2 SMNVEV (reference sequence). The CDR3 totals 16 residues. Trimming shortened V by 2 bases and J by 1 base, and 11 bases separated the two germline ends. The CDR3 region has the DNA TGTGCCAGCAGTTTACCAGGCAGGGAGAACACCGGGGAGCTGTTTTTT. Its translation is CASSLPGRENTGELFF.

This clonotype was counted a few times. This clone may be a read error of a much larger clone one base away. The rearrangement links TRBV28 to TRBJ2-5; no clear D gene. The V and J ends lost 7 bases and 4 bases respectively, with 4 bases between them. From germline, CDR1 is MDHEN and CDR2 SYDVKM. This CDR3 comprises 10 residues. CDR3: CASIGETQYF. The CDR3 DNA is TGTGCCAGCATTGGAGAGACCCAGTACTTC.

This clonotype was observed a few times. The chain combines TRBV28 with TRBJ2-1; the match to TRBD2 covers 9 bases. The V gene end was trimmed by 4 bases and the J gene end by 1 base; junction bases not matched to a gene: 11. The germline CDR1 and CDR2 sequences are MDHEN and SYDVKM. CDR3 length equals 18 residues. The DNA for the CDR3 is TGTGCCAGCAGTTCCGACACCGCAGCGGGGGGTTCCTACAATGAGCAGTTCTTC. This gives the protein CASSSDTAAGGSYNEQFF. The full variable domain, its missing parts supplied by reference TRBV28 and TRBJ2-1, is DVKVTQSSRYLVKRTGEKVFLECVQDMDHENMFWYRQDPGLGLRLIYFSYDVKMKEKGDIPEGYSVSREKKERFSLILESASTNQTSMYLCASSSDTAAGGSYNEQFFGPGTRLTVL.

This clonotype occurred a few times. The chain is built from TRBV7-9 and TRBJ1-4; TRBD1 matches 9 bases. Germline trimming cut 4 bases from V and 4 bases from J; bases unmatched to any gene: 25. The CDR3 contains 22 residues. Per the germline V gene, CDR1 is SEHNR and CDR2 is FQNEAQ (reference sequence). Written as DNA, the CDR3 is TGTGCCAGCAGCTCGGACTATTTGGGACAGGGAGATACCCAACGGCATAATGAAAAACTGTTTTTT. Translating gives CASSSDYLGQGDTQRHNEKLFF.